Listed below are T cell receptor beta chains from one sample, sequenced in a study of blood T cells in healthy people across ages. Using its own MiXCR run on the 5' RACE reads, TCRdb lists one record per CDR3 protein. The profile shows around 1,500,000 distinct CDR3 sequences, approximately 28% of them singletons. Input material: blood. These receptors all stem from a woman aged 25-40 years in good health. Both conserved end residues are part of each CDR3. The D gene is left open where the match is weak. A clone size is listed for some rows: how often the clone was seen (once, few, many), or a class if it is expanded.

j_call | clone_size | d_call | cdr3_length | v_call | cdr3_aa | cdr3_nt
TRBJ1-2 | few | TRBD1 | 15 | TRBV5-1 | CASRPPDGTAHGHTF | TGCGCCAGCAGACCCCCGGATGGGACAGCCCATGGCCACACCTTC
TRBJ2-5 | many | . | 14 | TRBV10-3 | CAISETGRGETQYF | TGTGCCATCAGTGAGACAGGGAGAGGGGAGACCCAGTACTTC
TRBJ2-3 | few | . | 14 | TRBV6-2/TRBV6-3 | CASSYSARTDTQYF | TGTGCCAGCAGTTACTCGGCACGCACAGATACGCAGTATTTT
TRBJ2-7 | . | TRBD2 | 16 | TRBV6-6 | CASSYASSGRVSEQYF | TGTGCCAGCAGTTACGCGAGTAGCGGGAGGGTGTCCGAGCAGTACTTC
TRBJ1-1 | few | . | 13 | TRBV2 | CASILEGNTEAFF | .
TRBJ2-7 | . | . | 16 | TRBV20-1 | CSATPQDITTSYEQYF | TGTAGTGCTACCCCCCAAGACATCACGACTTCCTACGAGCAGTACTTC
TRBJ2-7 | many | TRBD2 | 18 | TRBV20-1 | CSARMAGTSGTLTYEQYF | TGCAGTGCTAGAATGGCGGGGACTAGCGGGACATTGACCTACGAGCAGTACTTC
TRBJ2-7 | many | TRBD2 | 13 | TRBV7-3 | CASSPGTSFEQYF | TGTGCCAGCAGCCCCGGGACTAGTTTCGAGCAGTACTTC
TRBJ2-5 | . | TRBD2 | 16 | TRBV20-1 | CSATPTGGGYQETQYF | TGCAGTGCTACCCCTACAGGCGGGGGTTACCAAGAGACCCAGTACTTC
TRBJ2-1 | few | TRBD2 | 19 | TRBV7-9 | CASSLGSTSGSPSHNEQFF | TGTGCCAGCAGCTTAGGTTCGACTAGCGGGAGCCCTTCCCACAATGAGCAGTTCTTC
TRBJ1-4 | once | . | 15 | TRBV20-1 | CSARDHKGTNEKLFF | TGCAGTGCTAGAGATCACAAGGGGACTAATGAAAAACTGTTTTTT
TRBJ2-1 | . | TRBD1 | 12 | TRBV2 | CASSANRDRQFF | TGTGCCAGCAGTGCAAACCGGGACAGGCAGTTCTTC
TRBJ2-7 | few | . | 16 | TRBV9 | CASSVEGGASGDEQYF | TGTGCCAGCAGCGTAGAGGGGGGGGCTTCAGGGGACGAGCAGTACTTC
TRBJ2-6 | . | . | 15 | TRBV12-3/TRBV12-4 | CASSYGRAGANVLTF | TGTGCCAGCAGTTATGGCAGGGCGGGGGCCAACGTCCTGACTTTC
TRBJ2-7 | . | . | 13 | TRBV20-1 | CSARGDTMGEQYF | TGCAGTGCTCGGGGAGATACTATGGGAGAGCAGTACTTC
TRBJ1-2 | . | TRBD1 | 13 | TRBV3-1 | CVSGQGTGRGYTF | TGTGTCAGCGGCCAAGGGACAGGGAGAGGCTACACCTTC
TRBJ2-3 | . | TRBD1 | 15 | TRBV5-1 | CANSGRGQGTDTQYF | TGCGCCAACAGCGGCAGGGGACAGGGCACAGATACGCAGTATTTT
TRBJ2-1 | few | . | 13 | TRBV20-1 | CSAIEAVVNEQFF | TGCAGTGCTATCGAAGCGGTTGTCAATGAGCAGTTCTTC
TRBJ2-7 | few | TRBD1 | 15 | TRBV6-6 | CASSYGVTGGGEQYF | TGTGCCAGCAGTTACGGGGTGACAGGGGGTGGCGAGCAGTACTTC
TRBJ2-1 | many | . | 15 | TRBV7-9 | CASSLVAGRNNEQFF | TGTGCCAGCAGCTTGGTGGCGGGACGTAACAATGAGCAGTTCTTC
TRBJ2-5 | many | TRBD2 | 15 | TRBV12-3/TRBV12-4 | CASSESGRDPSGQYF | TGTGCCAGCAGTGAAAGCGGGAGGGACCCCTCAGGGCAGTACTTC
TRBJ1-2 | few | . | 13 | TRBV5-1 | CASSLDIGGNYTF | TGCGCCAGCAGCTTGGATATAGGGGGGAACTACACCTTC
TRBJ2-7 | few | TRBD2 | 16 | TRBV6-5 | CASSYLRTSGRVEQYF | TGTGCCAGCAGTTACTTGCGGACTAGCGGGAGGGTGGAGCAGTACTTC
TRBJ2-7 | many | . | 12 | TRBV7-9 | CASSLGTYEQYF | TGTGCCAGCAGCTTAGGAACCTACGAGCAGTACTTC
TRBJ1-4 | . | . | 15 | TRBV2 | CASSASGVTNEKRFF | TGTGCCAGCAGTGCTTCGGGTGTTACTAATGAAAAACGGTTTTTT
TRBJ1-5 | . | TRBD1 | 16 | TRBV2 | CASSTGGKFNNQPQHF | TGTGCCAGCAGTACAGGGGGGAAATTTAACAATCAGCCCCAGCATTTT
TRBJ2-3 | few | . | 17 | TRBV4-2 | CASSQDWGGGSTDTQYF | TGTGCCAGCAGCCAAGATTGGGGCGGGGGCAGCACAGATACGCAGTATTTT
TRBJ2-4 | many | . | 16 | TRBV4-1 | CASSSPDRGLKNIQYF | TGCGCCAGCAGCTCGCCCGACCGGGGGCTCAAAAACATTCAGTACTTC
TRBJ2-3 | many | . | 13 | TRBV7-2 | CASSPSPTDTQYF | TGTGCCAGCAGCCCCAGCCCCACAGATACGCAGTATTTT
TRBJ2-1 | many | TRBD2 | 14 | TRBV12-3/TRBV12-4 | CASRIPGGGNEQFF | TGTGCCAGCAGAATTCCCGGGGGGGGCAATGAGCAGTTCTTC
TRBJ2-1 | . | TRBD2 | 17 | TRBV29-1 | CSVEDYVKRGTVGAQFF | TGCAGCGTTGAAGATTATGTGAAGCGGGGGACCGTCGGGGCGCAGTTCTTC
TRBJ2-7 | many | . | 13 | TRBV4-3 | CASSQDSGYEQYF | TGCGCCAGCAGCCAAGATTCCGGGTACGAGCAGTACTTC
TRBJ2-5 | . | TRBD2 | 12 | TRBV5-1 | CASSLGREAQYF | TGCGCCAGCAGCTTGGGGCGGGAGGCCCAGTACTTC
TRBJ2-1 | few | TRBD1 | 15 | TRBV5-1 | CASRGPGGPYNEQFF | TGCGCCAGCAGGGGCCCAGGGGGCCCATACAATGAGCAGTTCTTC
TRBJ2-7 | . | . | 13 | TRBV2 | CASKQAMFDEQYF | TGTGCCAGCAAACAGGCTATGTTCGACGAGCAGTACTTC
TRBJ2-7 | . | . | 13 | TRBV7-9 | CASSIGTTYEQYF | TGTGCCAGCAGCATCGGGACAACCTACGAGCAGTACTTC
TRBJ1-6 | . | . | 12 | TRBV12-3/TRBV12-4 | CASRGRDSPLHF | TGTGCCAGCAGGGGGAGGGATTCACCCCTCCACTTT
TRBJ2-7 | few | . | 15 | TRBV28 | CASSALQVASYEQYF | TGTGCCAGCAGTGCGCTCCAGGTCGCCTCTTACGAGCAGTACTTC
TRBJ2-7 | . | TRBD1 | 13 | TRBV6-6 | CASSYSDRPWQYF | TGTGCCAGCAGTTACTCGGACAGGCCGTGGCAGTACTTC